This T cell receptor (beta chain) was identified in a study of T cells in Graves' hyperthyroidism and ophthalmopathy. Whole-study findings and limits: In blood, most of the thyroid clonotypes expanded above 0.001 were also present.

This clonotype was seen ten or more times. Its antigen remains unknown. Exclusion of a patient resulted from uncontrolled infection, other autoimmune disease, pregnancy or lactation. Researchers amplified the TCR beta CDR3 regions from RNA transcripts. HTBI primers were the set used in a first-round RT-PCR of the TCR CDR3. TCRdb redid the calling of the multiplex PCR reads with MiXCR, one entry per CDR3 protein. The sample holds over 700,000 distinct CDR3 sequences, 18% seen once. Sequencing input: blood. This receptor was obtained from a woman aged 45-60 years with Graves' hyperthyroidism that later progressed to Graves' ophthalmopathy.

The CDR3 loop reads CASSPGGSGRNTIYF. CDR3 DNA sequence: TGTGCCAGCAGCCCCGGAGGGTCAGGCCGAAACACCATATATTTT. This chain connects TRBV11-2 to TRBJ1-3; no clear D. The V end was cut by 5 bases, the J end by 5 bases, with 16 bases between. Germline CDR1 and CDR2: SGHAT and FQNNGV. This CDR3 comprises 15 residues.